These T cell receptor beta chains were read from a single sample in a study of siplizumab effects on memory and regulatory T cells. Repertoires were generated with immunoSEQ multiplex PCR, while TCRdb's copy carries only in-frame clones and drops some. The sample includes 90,000 to 150,000 clones, 93% seen only once; the top ten take around 0.15%. The sample consisted of non-Treg CD4+ T cells sorted from blood. All receptors derive from a human donor in good health. CDR3s include the opening cysteine and the closing phenylalanine or tryptophan. The D gene is left open where the match is weak. The size of a clone is reported for some rows only, either as once, few or many, or as a class for expanded clones.

D gene | J gene | clone size | V gene | CDR3 protein | CDR3 DNA
- | TRBJ1-6 | - | TRBV30 | CAWKGGDSPLHF | TGTGCCTGGAAGGGAGGTGATTCACCCCTCCACTTT
- | TRBJ1-6 | - | TRBV19 | CASSSPPGQNNSPLHF | TGTGCCAGTAGTTCTCCTCCGGGGCAGAATAATTCACCCCTCCACTTT
- | TRBJ2-3 | once | TRBV27 | CASSLGTRTDTQYF | TGTGCCAGCAGCCTTGGGACCCGCACAGATACGCAGTATTTT
- | TRBJ2-3 | - | TRBV18 | CASSGAGKGGTDTQYF | TGTGCCAGCTCAGGCGCGGGGAAAGGGGGCACAGATACGCAGTATTTT
TRBD2 | TRBJ2-1 | once | TRBV2 | CASGPPSGGSYNEQFF | TGTGCCAGTGGCCCCCCTAGCGGGGGCTCCTACAATGAGCAGTTCTTC
- | TRBJ1-2 | - | TRBV28 | CASSLGTYGYTF | TGTGCCAGCAGTTTGGGGACCTATGGCTACACCTTC
TRBD1 | TRBJ1-1 | - | TRBV6-5 | CASRRQGAMNTEAFF | TGTGCCAGCAGGCGACAGGGGGCTATGAACACTGAAGCTTTCTTT
- | TRBJ1-1 | - | TRBV6-6 | CASSYSKGTGTEAFF | TGTGCCAGCAGTTACTCGAAGGGTACGGGCACTGAAGCTTTCTTT
TRBD2 | TRBJ2-5 | - | TRBV18 | CASSLTSGETQYF | TGTGCCAGCTCACTTACTAGCGGGGAGACCCAGTACTTC
- | TRBJ2-7 | - | TRBV11-3 | CASSTGQTYEQYF | TGTGCCAGCAGCACCGGACAGACCTACGAGCAGTACTTC
- | TRBJ2-3 | - | TRBV5-1 | CASSFVAGSSTDTQYF | TGCGCCAGCAGCTTCGTGGCGGGATCTAGCACAGATACGCAGTATTTT
TRBD1 | TRBJ1-1 | - | TRBV11-1 | CASSPRDSEWSTEAFF | TGTGCCAGCAGCCCCAGGGACAGTGAATGGAGCACTGAAGCTTTCTTT
- | TRBJ1-1 | - | TRBV6-1 | CASSEMRGDTEAFF | TGTGCCAGCAGTGAGATGAGAGGAGACACTGAAGCTTTCTTT
- | TRBJ1-3 | - | TRBV30 | CVCPAGFSGNTIYF | TGTGTCTGTCCCGCAGGCTTCTCTGGAAACACCATATATTTT
TRBD1 | TRBJ2-7 | - | TRBV20-1 | CSGGTGDEQYF | TGCAGTGGAGGTACAGGGGACGAGCAGTACTTC
TRBD1 | TRBJ1-5 | - | TRBV18 | CASSPKGASNQPQHF | TGTGCCAGCTCACCGAAGGGGGCGAGCAATCAGCCCCAGCATTTT
TRBD1 | TRBJ2-1 | - | TRBV6-6 | CASSWGQGPLNEQFF | TGTGCCAGCAGTTGGGGACAGGGACCCTTGAATGAGCAGTTCTTC
TRBD1 | TRBJ1-1 | - | TRBV27 | CASSSGGEAEAFF | TGTGCCAGCAGTTCAGGGGGCGAGGCTGAAGCTTTCTTT
- | TRBJ2-7 | - | TRBV7-3 | CASSFMSSYEQYF | TGTGCCAGCAGCTTTATGAGCTCCTACGAGCAGTACTTC
- | TRBJ2-5 | - | TRBV5-1 | CASSLRERVGLQETQYF | TGCGCCAGCAGCTTACGTGAGCGGGTGGGGCTACAAGAGACCCAGTACTTC
- | TRBJ1-3 | once | TRBV18 | CASSPLLAVTSGNTIYF | TGTGCCAGCTCACCCCTCTTGGCGGTTACCTCTGGAAACACCATATATTTT
TRBD2 | TRBJ2-2 | - | TRBV5-4 | CASTDSGGAAFGELFF | TGTGCCAGCACCGACAGCGGGGGGGCCGCGTTCGGGGAGCTGTTTTTT
TRBD2 | TRBJ2-1 | - | TRBV25-1 | CASSDFGLAYNEQFF | TGTGCCAGCAGTGATTTCGGACTAGCCTACAATGAGCAGTTCTTC